This is a list of T cell receptor beta chains from one sample in a study of blood T cell repertoires in COVID-19. Only in-frame clones appear in the TCRdb table, and some are missing; sequencing was by immunoSEQ multiplex PCR. The data contain over 400,000 clones, around nine tenths of them singletons. Sequencing was carried out using PBMCs or T cells enriched from blood (not recorded which). The receptor source for this set is a woman aged 55-69 years who had recovered from COVID-19. Both conserved end residues are trimmed from each CDR3.

j_call v_call cdr3_aa
TRBJ1-1 TRBV5-1 ASSRQGMNTEAF
TRBJ2-7 TRBV27 ASSPSLGPYEQY
TRBJ2-4 TRBV15 ATSRDVGTGVQNIQY
TRBJ1-1 TRBV7-9 ASRDLRMGSGITEAF
TRBJ1-2 TRBV5-8 ASAATGYT
TRBJ2-7 TRBV5-6 ASSLGRAYEQY
TRBJ1-2 TRBV19 ASSPPRGYGYT
TRBJ1-3 TRBV9 ASSVDQVSGNTIY
TRBJ1-2 TRBV7-2 ASSNRDSVYGYT
TRBJ1-2 TRBV25-1 ATKTEEGPPNYGYT
TRBJ1-6 TRBV29-1 SVQTPPDNSPLH
TRBJ2-4 TRBV24-1 ATSLGQGKIQY
TRBJ1-2 TRBV4-1 ASSQGERGPGGYT
TRBJ1-1 TRBV5-1 ASSFQEGTEAF
TRBJ2-7 TRBV7-9 ASRKGGAEYEQY
TRBJ2-3 TRBV3-1/TRBV3-2 ASSSGLAGGDTQY
TRBJ2-6 TRBV19 ASTIVRGGIGSGANVLT
TRBJ1-3 TRBV10-3 AIRQGWDGNTIY
TRBJ2-1 TRBV7-6 ASSLAPGGPQGEQF
TRBJ1-5 TRBV4-1 ASSQVFGRGQPQH
TRBJ2-1 TRBV11-2 ASSPTKTGTYNEQF
TRBJ2-7 TRBV12-5 ASGSAPRTGGGEQY
TRBJ1-2 TRBV28 ASSSRVKTGGYGYT
TRBJ2-2 TRBV3-1/TRBV3-2 ASSRQGVGELF
TRBJ2-6 TRBV24-1 ATRDRRLFSGANVLT
TRBJ2-7 TRBV7-9 ASSSGRSSGGYEQY
TRBJ1-1 TRBV12-5 ASGSRTGTTGTEAF
TRBJ1-1 TRBV2 ASSKDKNTEAF
TRBJ2-7 TRBV5-6 ASSGYRGLEQY
TRBJ1-4 TRBV28 ASSLVTPKSQKLF
TRBJ2-3 TRBV9 ASSVGQGRGDTQY
TRBJ1-1 TRBV27 ASSLTGEDTEAF
TRBJ1-5 TRBV5-6 ASSEDTDNQPQH
TRBJ2-3 TRBV15 ATSPTTGPGQY
TRBJ1-2 TRBV3-1/TRBV3-2 ASSQEWQGRYGYT
TRBJ1-4 TRBV30 ALHGQGEKLF
TRBJ1-2 TRBV3-1/TRBV3-2 ASSLSLKGLDGYT
TRBJ1-2 TRBV11-2 ASSLRGMGTEGYT
TRBJ1-5 TRBV3-1/TRBV3-2 ASSRRASNQPQH
TRBJ2-3 TRBV7-6 ASSPGRAPTDTQY
TRBJ1-2 TRBV2 ASMFQGTNYGYT
TRBJ2-6 TRBV18 ASSPRQGAGANVLT
TRBJ1-1 TRBV6-5 ASRLQGSAEAF
TRBJ1-1 TRBV2 ASRIGRDTEAF
TRBJ1-3 TRBV9 ASSLPRAGGRNTIY
TRBJ2-7 TRBV5-1 ASSLDGGVSYEQY
TRBJ2-4 TRBV24-1 ATSDLRGDENIQY
TRBJ1-1 TRBV11-3 ASSVQGYTEAF
TRBJ2-1 TRBV2 ASGTSGGWGEQF
TRBJ1-6 TRBV2 ASSPRMGGYNSPLH
TRBJ1-2 TRBV5-4 ASSPGTGAINYGYT
TRBJ2-7 TRBV6-5 ASKGQDRSEQY